This T cell receptor (beta chain) was observed in a study of T cell repertoires in cytomegalovirus infection. The CDR3 length is 18 residues. In germline, CDR1 is MDHEN, CDR2 SYDVKM. Trimming took off 5 bases at V and 0 bases at J, with 17 bases between the two ends. Each CDR3 protein gets one entry after TCRdb re-called the reads with MiXCR. The top ten hold about 15% of the sample, which has roughly 280,000 distinct CDR3 sequences, over 8% seen once. V and J are TRBV28 and TRBJ2-6, with D possibly being TRBD2 (5 bases). Sample: PBMCs. The sequence derives from a human donor in good health (CMV status not recorded). Some clones in this sample may be carry-over from other donors' samples. The CDR3 reads CASSRLDLTSSGANVLTF. The DNA for the CDR3 is TGTGCCAGCAGTCGCCTGGACTTGACCAGCTCTGGGGCCAACGTCCTGACTTTC.